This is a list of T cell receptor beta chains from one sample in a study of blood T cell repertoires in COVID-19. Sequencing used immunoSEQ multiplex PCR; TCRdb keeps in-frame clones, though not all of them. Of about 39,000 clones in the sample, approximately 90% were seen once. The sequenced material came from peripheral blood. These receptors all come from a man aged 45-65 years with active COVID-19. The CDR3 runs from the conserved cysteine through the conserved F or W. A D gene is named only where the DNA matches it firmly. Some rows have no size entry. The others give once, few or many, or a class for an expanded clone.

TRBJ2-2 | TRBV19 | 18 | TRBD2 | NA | CASTQPGLAGSETGELFF | TGTGCCAGTACCCAACCGGGACTAGCGGGAAGCGAGACCGGGGAGCTGTTTTTT
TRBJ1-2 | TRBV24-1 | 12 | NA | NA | CATSDGNYGYTF | TGTGCCACCAGTGACGGTAACTATGGCTACACCTTC
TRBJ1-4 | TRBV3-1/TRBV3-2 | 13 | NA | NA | CASSPTRGEKLFF | TGTGCCAGCAGCCCGACCAGGGGTGAAAAACTGTTTTTT
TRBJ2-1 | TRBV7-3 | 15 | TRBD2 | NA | CASSLIAGGDNEQFF | TGTGCCAGCAGCTTAATAGCGGGAGGGGACAATGAGCAGTTCTTC
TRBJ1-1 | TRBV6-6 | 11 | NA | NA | CATAANTEAFF | TGTGCCACTGCGGCGAACACTGAAGCTTTCTTT
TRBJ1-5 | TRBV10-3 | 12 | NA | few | CAISENDWPQHF | TGTGCCATCAGTGAGAATGACTGGCCCCAGCATTTT
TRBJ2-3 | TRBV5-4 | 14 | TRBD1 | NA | CASRDRVGTDTQYF | TGTGCCAGCCGGGACAGGGTAGGCACAGATACGCAGTATTTT
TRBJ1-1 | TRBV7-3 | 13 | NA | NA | CASRETAGTEAFF | TGTGCCAGCAGGGAAACAGCAGGGACTGAAGCTTTCTTT
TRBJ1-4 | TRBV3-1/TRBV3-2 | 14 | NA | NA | CASSPARGTGRLFF | TGTGCCAGCAGCCCTGCGCGCGGGACGGGACGGCTGTTTTTT
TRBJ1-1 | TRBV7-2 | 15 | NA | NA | CASRPSGSGFTEAFF | TGTGCCAGCAGACCAAGTGGGTCGGGGTTCACTGAAGCTTTCTTT
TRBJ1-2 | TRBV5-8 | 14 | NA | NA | CASSGQGGTYGYTF | TGTGCCAGCAGCGGCCAGGGAGGGACCTATGGCTACACCTTC
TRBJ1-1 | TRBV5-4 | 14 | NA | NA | CASSLDEGYTEAFF | TGTGCCAGCAGCTTGGACGAGGGTTACACTGAAGCTTTCTTT
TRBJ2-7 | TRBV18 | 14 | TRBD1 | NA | CASSQTGFSYEQYF | TGTGCCAGCTCCCAGACAGGGTTCTCCTACGAGCAGTACTTC
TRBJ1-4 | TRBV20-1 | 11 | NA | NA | CSAPSPEKLFF | TGCAGTGCCCCTAGCCCTGAAAAACTGTTTTTT
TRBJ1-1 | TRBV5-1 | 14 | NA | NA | CASSSETANIEAFF | TGCGCCAGCAGCTCGGAGACGGCAAATATCGAAGCTTTCTTT
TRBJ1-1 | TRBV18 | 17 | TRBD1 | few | CASSPIGTGGRNTEAFF | TGTGCCAGCTCACCAATCGGGACAGGGGGGAGGAACACTGAAGCTTTCTTT
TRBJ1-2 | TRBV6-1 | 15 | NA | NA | CASSEEGLGGYGYTF | TGTGCCAGCAGTGAAGAGGGGTTGGGGGGCTATGGCTACACCTTC
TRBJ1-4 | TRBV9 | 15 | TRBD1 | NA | CASSVGGQGREKLFF | TGTGCCAGCAGCGTAGGGGGACAGGGAAGGGAAAAACTGTTTTTT
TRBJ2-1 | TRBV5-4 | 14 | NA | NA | CASSLQGHTGEQFF | TGTGCCAGCAGTCTTCAGGGGCATACGGGTGAGCAGTTCTTC
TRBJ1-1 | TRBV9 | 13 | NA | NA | CASSVGRTTEAFF | TGTGCCAGCAGCGTAGGTAGGACTACTGAAGCTTTCTTT
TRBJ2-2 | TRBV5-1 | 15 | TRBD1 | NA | CASSPGQGSTGELFF | TGCGCCAGCAGCCCGGGACAGGGTAGCACCGGGGAGCTGTTTTTT
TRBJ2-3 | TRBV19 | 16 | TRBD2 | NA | CASSILATRYTDTQYF | TGTGCCAGTTCAATACTAGCGACGCGCTACACAGATACGCAGTATTTT
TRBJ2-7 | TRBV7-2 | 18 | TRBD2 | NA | CASSSTAGGPRLTYEQYF | TGTGCCAGCAGCTCCACAGCGGGGGGACCTCGCCTTACCTACGAGCAGTACTTC
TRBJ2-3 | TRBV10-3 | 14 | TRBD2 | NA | CAIGTRASGSTQYF | TGTGCCATAGGAACGCGGGCTAGCGGGAGCACGCAGTATTTT
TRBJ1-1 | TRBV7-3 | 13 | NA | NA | CASSRQVNTEAFF | TGTGCCAGCAGCCGACAGGTTAACACTGAAGCTTTCTTT
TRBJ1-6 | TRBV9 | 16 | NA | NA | CASSVAGGSYNSPLHF | TGTGCCAGCAGCGTAGCTGGCGGGTCCTATAATTCACCCCTCCACTTT
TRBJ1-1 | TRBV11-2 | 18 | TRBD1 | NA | CASSLGGDRVWLRTEAFF | TGTGCCAGCAGCTTAGGGGGGGACAGGGTATGGCTTCGGACTGAAGCTTTCTTT
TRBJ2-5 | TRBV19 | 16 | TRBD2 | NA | CASSILAGNTQETQYF | TGTGCCAGTAGTATCCTAGCGGGGAATACCCAAGAGACCCAGTACTTC
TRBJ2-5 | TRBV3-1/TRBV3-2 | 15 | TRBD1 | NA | CASSQNRGAQETQYF | TGTGCCAGCAGCCAAAACAGGGGTGCCCAAGAGACCCAGTACTTC
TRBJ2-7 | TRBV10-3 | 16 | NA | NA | CAISDSPGAGAYEQYF | TGTGCCATCAGTGACTCCCCAGGGGCGGGAGCCTACGAGCAGTACTTC
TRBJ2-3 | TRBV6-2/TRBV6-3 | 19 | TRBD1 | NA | CASSYSTKRTGKSTDTQYF | TGTGCCAGCAGTTACTCGACCAAGAGGACAGGTAAAAGTACAGATACGCAGTATTTT
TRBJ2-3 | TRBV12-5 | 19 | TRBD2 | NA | CASGSPGSGREGSTDTQYF | TGTGCTAGTGGTTCGCCGGGGAGCGGGAGGGAGGGGAGCACAGATACGCAGTATTTT
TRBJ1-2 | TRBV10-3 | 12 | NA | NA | CAISETDYGYTF | TGTGCCATCAGTGAGACAGACTATGGCTACACCTTC
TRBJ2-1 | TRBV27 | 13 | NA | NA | CASSSTDYNEQFF | TGTGCCAGCAGTTCGACAGACTACAATGAGCAGTTCTTC
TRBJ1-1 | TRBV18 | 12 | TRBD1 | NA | CASSYDRVEAFF | TGTGCCAGCTCGTATGACAGGGTTGAAGCTTTCTTT
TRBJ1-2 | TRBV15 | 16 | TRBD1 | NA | CATSSGWTGTNYGYTF | TGTGCCACCAGCAGTGGGTGGACAGGGACGAACTATGGCTACACCTTC
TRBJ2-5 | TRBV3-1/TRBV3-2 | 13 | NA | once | CASSRRLRETQYF | TGTGCCAGCAGCCGCAGACTCCGAGAGACCCAGTACTTC
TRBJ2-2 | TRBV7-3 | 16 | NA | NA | CASSSTGKIATGELFF | TGTGCCAGCAGCTCAACAGGGAAAATAGCGACCGGGGAGCTGTTTTTT
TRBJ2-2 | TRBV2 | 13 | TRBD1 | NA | CATGQALWGELFF | TGTGCCACCGGACAGGCTCTATGGGGGGAGCTGTTTTTT
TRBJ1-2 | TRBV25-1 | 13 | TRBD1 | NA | CASQARGQDGYTF | TGTGCCAGCCAAGCCCGTGGACAGGATGGCTACACCTTC
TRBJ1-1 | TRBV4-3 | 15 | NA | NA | CASSQEEGSNTEAFF | TGCGCCAGCAGCCAAGAGGAGGGGTCGAACACTGAAGCTTTCTTT
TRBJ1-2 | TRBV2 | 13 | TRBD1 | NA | CASSDSGTGYNTF | TGTGCCAGCAGTGATTCAGGGACAGGGTACAATACCTTC
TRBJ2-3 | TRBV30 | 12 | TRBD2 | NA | CAWSASGGAQYF | TGTGCCTGGAGTGCTAGCGGGGGCGCGCAGTATTTT
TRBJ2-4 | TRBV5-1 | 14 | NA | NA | CASSLSGDKNIQYF | TGCGCCAGCAGCTTGTCGGGGGACAAAAACATTCAGTACTTC
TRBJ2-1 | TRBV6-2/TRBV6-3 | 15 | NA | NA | CASSSPTLRANEQFF | TGTGCCAGCAGTTCGCCCACTCTGAGGGCCAATGAGCAGTTCTTC
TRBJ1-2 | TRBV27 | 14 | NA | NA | CASSQYDRMEGYTF | TGTGCCAGCAGTCAATATGACAGGATGGAGGGCTACACCTTC
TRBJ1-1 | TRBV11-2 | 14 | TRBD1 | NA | CASSLGGRGREAFF | TGTGCCAGCAGCTTAGGAGGCAGGGGGAGAGAAGCTTTCTTT
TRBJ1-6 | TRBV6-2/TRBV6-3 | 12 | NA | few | CASSSPYSPLHF | TGTGCCAGCAGTTCCCCCTATTCACCCCTCCACTTT
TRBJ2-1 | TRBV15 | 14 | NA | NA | CATSRDGPYNEQFF | TGTGCCACCAGCAGAGATGGCCCCTACAATGAGCAGTTCTTC
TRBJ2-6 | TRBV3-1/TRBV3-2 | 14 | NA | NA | CASSSGSGANVLTF | TGTGCCAGCAGCTCAGGTTCTGGGGCCAACGTCCTGACTTTC
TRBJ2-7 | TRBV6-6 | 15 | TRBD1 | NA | CASSYGGQAFGEQYF | TGTGCCAGCAGTTACGGGGGACAGGCATTTGGTGAGCAGTACTTC
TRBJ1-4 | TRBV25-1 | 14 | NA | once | CASSETLANEKLFF | TGTGCCAGCAGTGAGACCCTAGCTAATGAAAAACTGTTTTTT
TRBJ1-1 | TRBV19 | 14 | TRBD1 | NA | CASSIRQGYTEAFF | TGTGCCAGTAGTATCCGACAGGGGTACACTGAAGCTTTCTTT
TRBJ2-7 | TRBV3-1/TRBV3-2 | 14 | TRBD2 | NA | CASSLAGGSYEQYF | TGTGCCAGCAGCCTAGCGGGGGGGTCCTACGAGCAGTACTTC
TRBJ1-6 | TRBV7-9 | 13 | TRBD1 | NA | CAYRDRENSPLHF | TGTGCCTACCGGGACAGAGAAAATTCACCCCTCCACTTT
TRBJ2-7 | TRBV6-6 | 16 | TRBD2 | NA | CASSFGGSGSSYEQYF | TGTGCCAGCAGTTTTGGGGGTAGCGGGAGTTCCTACGAGCAGTACTTC
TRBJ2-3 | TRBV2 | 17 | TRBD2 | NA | CASSRGLAGGRSDTQYF | TGTGCCAGCAGCCGCGGACTAGCGGGGGGCCGCTCAGATACGCAGTATTTT
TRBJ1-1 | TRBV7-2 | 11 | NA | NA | CASSLGGQRIF | TGTGCCAGCAGCTTAGGTGGACAACGGATCTTT
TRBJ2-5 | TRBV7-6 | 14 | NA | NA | CASSQPGYQETQYF | TGTGCCAGCAGCCAGCCAGGGTACCAAGAGACCCAGTACTTC